The rows below give T cell receptor beta chains drawn from one sample of a study of persistence of HIV-infected CD4 T cells. Sequencing used immunoSEQ multiplex PCR; TCRdb keeps in-frame clones, though not all of them. The table includes around 60,000 clones, less than 85% detected once. Their specific antigens are unknown. The sequencing here drew on CD4+ T cells sorted from PBMCs after roughly 18-hour stimulation, taken from a patient who received antiretroviral therapy. These receptors were obtained from an adult man with HIV who was CMV-seropositive. Both conserved end residues are part of each CDR3. Fields, in order: J gene, D gene, V gene, clone size, CDR3 protein, CDR3 DNA. The D gene is left open where the match is weak. Size tells how often a clone was seen (once, few, many) or the class of an expanded clone, and some rows leave it out.

J gene: TRBJ2-6; D gene: .; V gene: TRBV7-3; clone size: once; CDR3 protein: CASSLSGTRSGANVLTF; CDR3 DNA: TGTGCCAGCAGCTTATCAGGGACCCGTTCTGGGGCCAACGTCCTGACTTTC
J gene: TRBJ2-4; D gene: TRBD2; V gene: TRBV6-5; clone size: .; CDR3 protein: CASRRTSGQNIQYF; CDR3 DNA: TGTGCCAGCAGGCGGACTAGCGGGCAAAACATTCAGTACTTC
J gene: TRBJ2-3; D gene: .; V gene: TRBV10-3; clone size: few; CDR3 protein: CAIAPGVASTDTQYF; CDR3 DNA: TGTGCCATAGCTCCGGGGGTAGCGAGTACAGATACGCAGTATTTT
J gene: TRBJ1-2; D gene: .; V gene: TRBV5-6; clone size: few; CDR3 protein: CASSLGQEEGYTF; CDR3 DNA: TGTGCCAGCAGCTTGGGTCAGGAAGAAGGCTACACCTTC
J gene: TRBJ1-2; D gene: .; V gene: TRBV4-2; clone size: few; CDR3 protein: CASSQDEAIGAYGYTF; CDR3 DNA: TGTGCCAGCAGCCAAGACGAAGCTATTGGGGCCTATGGCTACACCTTC
J gene: TRBJ2-7; D gene: .; V gene: TRBV3-1/TRBV3-2; clone size: few; CDR3 protein: CASSRQDEQYF; CDR3 DNA: TGTGCCAGCAGCCGTCAGGACGAGCAGTACTTC
J gene: TRBJ2-3; D gene: TRBD2; V gene: TRBV28; clone size: few; CDR3 protein: CAITSSSGGTDTQYF; CDR3 DNA: TGTGCCATCACCTCGTCTAGCGGGGGCACAGATACGCAGTATTTT
J gene: TRBJ1-5; D gene: .; V gene: TRBV19; clone size: .; CDR3 protein: CASTSGQNTNQPQHF; CDR3 DNA: TGTGCCAGTACCTCTGGCCAGAATACCAATCAGCCCCAGCATTTT
J gene: TRBJ2-1; D gene: .; V gene: TRBV2; clone size: .; CDR3 protein: CASIREDEQFF; CDR3 DNA: TGTGCCAGCATTAGGGAAGATGAGCAGTTCTTC
J gene: TRBJ1-1; D gene: .; V gene: TRBV12-3/TRBV12-4; clone size: .; CDR3 protein: CASSLGTEAFF; CDR3 DNA: TGTGCCAGCAGTTTAGGAACTGAAGCTTTCTTT
J gene: TRBJ2-1; D gene: .; V gene: TRBV4-2; clone size: .; CDR3 protein: CASSQERVGLARFF; CDR3 DNA: TGTGCCAGCAGCCAAGAACGGGTCGGTCTAGCTCGGTTCTTC
J gene: TRBJ2-3; D gene: TRBD1; V gene: TRBV5-1; clone size: .; CDR3 protein: CASSLQGAADTQYF; CDR3 DNA: TGCGCCAGCAGCTTACAGGGGGCAGCCGATACGCAGTATTTT
J gene: TRBJ2-5; D gene: .; V gene: TRBV4-1; clone size: .; CDR3 protein: CASSQETGRQTQYF; CDR3 DNA: TGCGCCAGCAGCCAGGAGACAGGGAGGCAGACCCAGTACTTC
J gene: TRBJ1-2; D gene: .; V gene: TRBV6-1; clone size: .; CDR3 protein: CASSEFGPWGYTF; CDR3 DNA: TGTGCCAGCAGTGAATTTGGGCCGTGGGGCTACACCTTC
J gene: TRBJ2-3; D gene: TRBD1; V gene: TRBV24-1; clone size: .; CDR3 protein: CATSVTGVSTDTQYF; CDR3 DNA: TGTGCCACCAGTGTCACAGGGGTTAGCACAGATACGCAGTATTTT
J gene: TRBJ2-3; D gene: TRBD1; V gene: TRBV10-1; clone size: .; CDR3 protein: CASSAGTGGITDTQYF; CDR3 DNA: TGCGCCAGCAGCGCCGGGACAGGGGGAATCACAGATACGCAGTATTTT
J gene: TRBJ1-5; D gene: .; V gene: TRBV19; clone size: once; CDR3 protein: CAAGLGLNQPQHF; CDR3 DNA: TGTGCCGCCGGTTTGGGCCTGAATCAGCCCCAGCATTTT
J gene: TRBJ1-2; D gene: .; V gene: TRBV29-1; clone size: .; CDR3 protein: CSVVPGSISGYGYTF; CDR3 DNA: TGCAGCGTTGTCCCGGGCTCAATAAGTGGGTATGGCTACACCTTC
J gene: TRBJ2-2; D gene: .; V gene: TRBV5-1; clone size: .; CDR3 protein: CASSPLGAVGTGELFF; CDR3 DNA: TGCGCCAGCAGCCCCCTCGGTGCGGTCGGCACCGGGGAGCTGTTTTTT
J gene: TRBJ1-5; D gene: TRBD1; V gene: TRBV5-5; clone size: .; CDR3 protein: CASSLWTGEPQHF; CDR3 DNA: TGTGCCAGCAGCTTATGGACAGGGGAGCCCCAGCATTTT